Reported below is one TCR beta chain. The data belong to a study of control samples from healthy donors and cancer patients. Sequenced by immunoSEQ multiplex PCR; TCRdb stores in-frame clones only, minus some. Found here are roughly 47,000 clones, around 87% of them singletons; the top ten hold 10%. The germline V gene has CDR1 SGDLS and CDR2 YYNGEE. Trimming took 4 bases from V and 11 from J, leaving 15 bases between them. This CDR3 contains 13 residues. The TCR comes from a woman in her sixties with lung cancer. V gene TRBV9 combines with J gene TRBJ2-2; weak D call: TRBD1 (5 bases). Source material: PBMCs. The CDR3, as DNA: TGTGCCAGCAGCCCAGACGGCAGGGTAGAGCTGTTTTTT. This encodes CASSPDGRVELFF.